Each of the 13 T cell receptor beta chains below was sequenced from the same sample in a study of cytomegalovirus exposure and HLA in healthy donors. PCR employed 60 Vbeta and 13 Jbeta primers. Only in-frame clones appear in the TCRdb table, and some are missing; sequencing was by immunoSEQ multiplex PCR. The top ten clones hold more than 1.5% of a sample with 150,000 to 200,000 clones, about four fifths of them seen once. The sequencing sample was made of PBMCs. The receptors derive from a man in his forties or fifties in good health and CMV-seropositive.

The chain combines TRBV5-1 with TRBJ2-1; 9 nucleotides agree with TRBD2. Germline CDR1 reads SGHRS; CDR2 reads YFSETQ. CDR3 length: 16 amino acids. Trimming cost V 4 bases and J 9 bases; bases outside gene matches: 14. CDR3 residues: CASSPRIAGVSSEQFF. The CDR3 coding sequence is TGCGCCAGCAGCCCCCGGATAGCGGGAGTCTCGTCTGAGCAGTTCTTC.

This sequence joins TRBV7-9 and TRBJ1-2; D is uncertain. CDR3 length: 13 amino acids. Germline V CDR1 and CDR2: SEHNR, FQNEAQ (reference sequence). The V end lost 5 bases, the J end lost 2 bases, and 9 bases lay between the germline ends. CDR3 residues: CASSLSQNYGYTF. Here the CDR3 DNA reads TGTGCCAGCAGCCTCTCCCAGAACTATGGCTACACCTTC.

This clone was seen more than once but under ten times. The chain combines TRBV29-1 with TRBJ2-7; D remains unclear. The V gene's germline CDR1 is SQVTM and CDR2 ANQGSEA. Trimming shortened V by 6 bases and J by 0 bases, and 12 bases separated the two germline ends. The CDR3 contains 13 residues. In DNA, the CDR3 is TGCAGCGTCAAGAAACTAAGCTCCTACGAGCAGTACTTC. Its protein is CSVKKLSSYEQYF.

By its share, this clone is medium-sized. This chain connects TRBV4-1 to TRBJ2-7; 11 positions match TRBD1. V lost 3 bases, J lost 3 bases, and 7 bases stayed unmatched. Germline V lookup: CDR1 MGHRA, CDR2 YSYEKL. This CDR3 contains 16 residues. CDR3 in DNA: TGCGCCAGCAGCCAGGAAGAAGGGACAGGGGGCTACGAGCAGTACTTC. This sequence encodes CASSQEEGTGGYEQYF.

The V call is TRBV28, the J call TRBJ1-2, with TRBD1 matching over 9 bases. The CDR3 contains 13 residues. Germline V gives CDR1 MDHEN, CDR2 SYDVKM. The V segment lost 3 bases and the J segment 8 bases; nucleotides outside the gene matches: 4. For the CDR3, the DNA is TGTGCCAGCAGTTTGGGGACAGGGCCGGGCTACACCTTC. Translating it yields CASSLGTGPGYTF.

The V call is TRBV10-3, the J call TRBJ2-1, with TRBD2 matching over 13 bases. This CDR3 has 17 residues. V gave up 2 bases and J gave up 8 bases; unmatched junction bases: 9. Looked up from germline, CDR1 is ENHRY and CDR2 is SYGVKD. CDR3 sequence: CAISEGPGTSGKHEQFF. CDR3 in DNA: TGTGCCATCAGTGAGGGGCCCGGGACTAGCGGGAAACATGAGCAGTTCTTC.

This chain uses TRBV5-1 with TRBJ1-1, with 8 positions matching TRBD1. CDR3 length: 11 residues. V was pared by 7 bases and J by 14 bases, with 10 bases of the junction left unmatched. The V gene's germline CDR1 is SGHRS and CDR2 YFSETQ. In DNA, the CDR3 is TGCGCCAGCGGTCAGGGGGCAGGCGTCTTCTTT. As protein: CASGQGAGVFF. Using reference TRBV5-1 and TRBJ1-1 for the parts outside the CDR3, the full variable domain is KAGVTQTPRYLIKTRGQQVTLSCSPISGHRSVSWYQQTPGQGLQFLFEYFSETQRNKGNFPGRFSGRQFSNSRSEMNVSTLELGDSALYLCASGQGAGVFFGQGTRLTVV.

This chain uses TRBV7-6 with TRBJ1-5; the match to TRBD1 covers 8 bases. CDR3 size: 15 residues. The junction had 9 bases not matched to a gene; V was cut back by 5 bases and J by 6 bases. CDR1 and CDR2 (germline): SGHVS, FNYEAQ. The CDR3 region is CASSRRQGAGQPQHF. Written as DNA, the CDR3 is TGTGCCAGCAGCAGGAGGCAGGGGGCGGGTCAGCCCCAGCATTTT.

The rearrangement joins TRBV28 to TRBJ2-7; perhaps TRBD1 as D (6 bases). This CDR3 is built from 13 residues. V shed 10 bases and J shed 2 bases, with 15 bases lying between them. Germline-derived CDR1 and CDR2 are MDHEN and SYDVKM. The CDR3 DNA is TGTGCCATATTAAACAGGGCGGCCTACGAGCAGTACTTC. It specifies CAILNRAAYEQYF.

This clone was counted a few times. V is TRBV9 and J is TRBJ2-1; D may be TRBD2 (6 bases). V was shortened by 0 bases and J by 9 bases, with 10 bases between the two germline ends. In germline, CDR1 is SGDLS, CDR2 YYNGEE. The CDR3 runs to 13 residues. As DNA, the CDR3 is TGTGCCAGCAGCGTAGCGTTCGGGGGTGAGCAGTTCTTC. As protein: CASSVAFGGEQFF.

This clone was seen only a few times. The V and J genes are TRBV13 and TRBJ2-7, with TRBD2 matching 8 bases. Germline V lookup: CDR1 PRHDT, CDR2 FYEKMQ (reference sequence). CDR3 size: 14 residues. Germline trimming cut 5 bases from V and 5 bases from J; bases unmatched to any gene: 8. The CDR3 DNA reads TGTGCCAGCAGCCTCGGGAGGGCTAGGGACGAGCAGTACTTC. Its protein is CASSLGRARDEQYF. Combining the CDR3 with reference TRBV13 and TRBJ2-7 gives the whole variable domain AAGVIQSPRHLIKEKRETATLKCYPIPRHDTVYWYQQGPGQDPQFLISFYEKMQSDKGSIPDRFSAQQFSDYHSELNMSSLELGDSALYFCASSLGRARDEQYFGPGTRLTVT.

The chain employs TRBV5-1 and TRBJ1-1, with 8 bases matching TRBD1. V shed 5 bases, J shed 4 bases, and the junction held 10 bases outside the gene matches. Germline assignment: CDR1 SGHRS and CDR2 YFSETQ. The CDR3 runs 15 residues. The CDR3 spells CASSSSGGMFTEAFF. The CDR3 nucleotides read TGCGCCAGCAGTTCTTCAGGGGGCATGTTCACTGAAGCTTTCTTT. Based on the CDR3 plus reference TRBV5-1 and TRBJ1-1, the full variable domain is KAGVTQTPRYLIKTRGQQVTLSCSPISGHRSVSWYQQTPGQGLQFLFEYFSETQRNKGNFPGRFSGRQFSNSRSEMNVSTLELGDSALYLCASSSSGGMFTEAFFGQGTRLTVV.

This chain joins TRBV7-2 and TRBJ1-5; D unresolved. This CDR3 spans 13 amino acids. Germline-derived CDR1 and CDR2 are SGHTA and FQGNSA. Trimming pared 5 bases from V and 7 bases from J, leaving 12 bases between. DNA for the CDR3: TGTGCCAGCAGCAGTTTCAGCGAGCAGCCCCAGCATTTT. It is translated as CASSSFSEQPQHF.